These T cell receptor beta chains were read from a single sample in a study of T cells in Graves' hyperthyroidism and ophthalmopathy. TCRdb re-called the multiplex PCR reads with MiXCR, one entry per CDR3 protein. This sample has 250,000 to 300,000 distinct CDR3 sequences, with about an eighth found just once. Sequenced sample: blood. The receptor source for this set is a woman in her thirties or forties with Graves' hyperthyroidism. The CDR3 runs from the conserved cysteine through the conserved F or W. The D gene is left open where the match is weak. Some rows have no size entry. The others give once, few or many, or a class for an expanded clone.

CASSQASHVYGYTF	TGTGCCAGCAGCCAAGCCTCACACGTCTATGGCTACACCTTC	TRBV3-1	-	many	TRBJ1-2
CASITRPGGPEAFF	TGTGCCAGCATTACTAGGCCCGGGGGCCCTGAAGCTTTCTTT	TRBV12-3/TRBV12-4	-	many	TRBJ1-1
CASSFGRYEQYF	TGTGCCAGCAGTTTCGGCCGCTACGAGCAGTACTTC	TRBV12-3/TRBV12-4	-	many	TRBJ2-7
CSIGGGGGYTF	TGCAGCATTGGGGGGGGTGGTGGCTACACCTTC	TRBV29-1	-	-	TRBJ1-2
CASNARGSDTQYF	TGTGCCAGCAACGCACGAGGGTCAGATACGCAGTATTTT	TRBV6-2/TRBV6-3	-	few	TRBJ2-3
CASSEAGGSSYNEQFF	TGTGCCAGCAGTGAGGCGGGAGGCAGCTCCTACAATGAGCAGTTCTTC	TRBV2	TRBD2	-	TRBJ2-1
CAWNAGQKQYF	TGTGCCTGGAACGCCGGGCAGAAACAGTACTTC	TRBV30	-	many	TRBJ2-7
CASSPPGGAGNQPQHF	TGTGCCAGCAGTCCCCCGGGGGGGGCTGGCAATCAGCCCCAGCATTTT	TRBV6-1	-	many	TRBJ1-5
CASSLTRGGNTIYF	TGTGCCAGCAGTTTGACGAGGGGTGGAAACACCATATATTTT	TRBV12-3/TRBV12-4	-	many	TRBJ1-3
CASSLFAQPQHF	TGTGCCAGCAGCTTATTTGCCCAGCCCCAGCATTTT	TRBV7-2	-	many	TRBJ1-5
CASSLDRGWGYEQYF	TGTGCCAGCAGCTTGGACAGGGGATGGGGCTACGAGCAGTACTTC	TRBV12-3/TRBV12-4	TRBD1	few	TRBJ2-7
CASSPGQYNEQFF	TGTGCCAGCAGCCCCGGACAATACAATGAGCAGTTCTTC	TRBV4-2	-	few	TRBJ2-1
CASSWGSGIADTQYF	TGTGCCAGCAGTTGGGGTAGCGGGATTGCAGATACGCAGTATTTT	TRBV27	TRBD2	many	TRBJ2-3
CASSPPGQGKNEQFF	TGTGCCAGCAGTCCACCGGGACAGGGGAAAAATGAGCAGTTCTTC	TRBV28	TRBD1	many	TRBJ2-1
CSAGLAGDANEQYF	TGCAGTGCTGGACTAGCGGGAGATGCCAACGAGCAGTACTTC	TRBV20-1	TRBD2	many	TRBJ2-7
CASSPFRGGGTYEQYF	TGTGCCAGCAGCCCATTTAGGGGCGGGGGGACCTACGAGCAGTACTTC	TRBV7-9	TRBD2	-	TRBJ2-7
CASTPQGTVVGEKLFF	TGTGCCAGCACTCCCCAAGGGACAGTGGTGGGGGAAAAACTGTTTTTT	TRBV12-3/TRBV12-4	TRBD1	many	TRBJ1-4
CASSPDGGNTIYF	TGTGCCAGCAGCCCGGACGGTGGAAACACCATATATTTT	TRBV5-8	-	-	TRBJ1-3
CASSQGPGTDTQYF	TGTGCCAGCAGCCAAGGTCCGGGGACAGATACGCAGTATTTT	TRBV12-3/TRBV12-4	-	many	TRBJ2-3
CASSRGALSTAEQYF	TGTGCCAGCAGTCGCGGGGCTCTATCAACCGCCGAGCAGTACTTC	TRBV12-3/TRBV12-4	-	many	TRBJ2-7
CASSLGFLMNTEAFF	TGTGCCAGCAGTTTAGGGTTTTTGATGAACACTGAAGCTTTCTTT	TRBV12-3/TRBV12-4	-	many	TRBJ1-1
CASSLGTFNEQFF	TGTGCCAGCAGCTTAGGAACATTCAATGAGCAGTTCTTC	TRBV7-6	-	many	TRBJ2-1
CSASRDNGGYTF	TGCAGTGCTAGCCGGGACAACGGAGGCTACACCTTC	TRBV20-1	-	-	TRBJ1-2
CSARDAQGVDTQYF	TGCAGTGCTAGAGATGCCCAGGGGGTAGATACGCAGTATTTT	TRBV20-1	TRBD1	many	TRBJ2-3
CASSSNSYEQFF	TGTGCCAGCAGCTCCAATAGTTATGAGCAGTTCTTC	TRBV5-5	-	many	TRBJ2-1
CASSPTVTSGELFF	TGTGCCAGCAGCCCGACAGTGACCTCTGGGGAGCTGTTTTTT	TRBV3-1	-	many	TRBJ2-2
CASSPRQGTGYGYTF	TGTGCCAGTAGTCCACGACAGGGGACGGGCTATGGCTACACCTTC	TRBV19	TRBD1	many	TRBJ1-2
CASSQDERENEQFF	TGCGCCAGCAGCCAAGATGAGCGAGAGAATGAGCAGTTCTTC	TRBV4-1	-	few	TRBJ2-1
CSARVPGLQWSYEQYF	TGCAGTGCTAGAGTTCCCGGTCTGCAGTGGTCCTACGAGCAGTACTTC	TRBV20-1	-	-	TRBJ2-7
CASSSDRGPSGELFF	TGCGCCAGCAGCTCGGACAGGGGGCCGTCCGGGGAGCTGTTTTTT	TRBV5-1	TRBD1	many	TRBJ2-2
CATSDLPVKETQYF	TGTGCCACCAGTGATTTGCCAGTAAAAGAGACCCAGTACTTC	TRBV24-1	-	-	TRBJ2-5
CASGWGQGNNNEQFF	TGTGCTAGTGGTTGGGGGCAGGGGAACAACAATGAGCAGTTCTTC	TRBV12-5	-	-	TRBJ2-1
CASSSDRDQETQYF	TGTGCCAGCAGCTCGGACAGGGATCAAGAGACCCAGTACTTC	TRBV7-9	TRBD1	many	TRBJ2-5
CASSWAPKQETQYF	TGTGCCAGCAGTTGGGCGCCGAAACAAGAGACCCAGTACTTC	TRBV28	-	few	TRBJ2-5
CASTGRGSYDQPQHF	TGTGCCAGCACCGGGCGGGGGTCTTACGATCAGCCCCAGCATTTT	TRBV2	-	few	TRBJ1-5
CASSYSSSDAGELFF	TGTGCCAGCAGTTACTCGAGCTCGGACGCCGGGGAGCTGTTTTTT	TRBV6-5	-	many	TRBJ2-2
CASSLGPQGAGQPQHF	TGCGCCAGCAGCTTGGGACCCCAGGGGGCGGGACAGCCCCAGCATTTT	TRBV5-1	TRBD1	many	TRBJ1-5
CASSTNRELGGTDTQYF	TGTGCCAGCAGTACCAACAGGGAATTAGGGGGTACAGATACGCAGTATTTT	TRBV3-1	-	many	TRBJ2-3
CASSLFGGENEKLFF	TGTGCCAGCAGTTTATTCGGCGGGGAGAATGAAAAACTGTTTTTT	TRBV27	-	-	TRBJ1-4
CASSLGWEGAGYGYTF	TGTGCCAGCAGCTTAGGGTGGGAGGGGGCTGGCTATGGCTACACCTTC	TRBV7-8	TRBD1	many	TRBJ1-2
CASSLNGQANQPQHF	TGTGCCAGCAGCTTAAACGGACAGGCAAATCAGCCCCAGCATTTT	TRBV11-3	TRBD1	many	TRBJ1-5
CASSQTGDYGYTF	TGTGCCAGCTCACAGACAGGGGACTATGGCTACACCTTC	TRBV18	TRBD1	many	TRBJ1-2
CASSLNTASTTEAFF	TGTGCCAGCAGCTTAAATACAGCCTCCACCACTGAAGCTTTCTTT	TRBV11-3	-	many	TRBJ1-1
CAWRRHFNSPLHF	TGTGCCTGGAGAAGGCACTTTAATTCACCCCTCCACTTT	TRBV30	-	few	TRBJ1-6
CASSPLNNRGSYEQYF	TGCGCCAGCAGCCCCCTAAATAACAGGGGCTCCTACGAGCAGTACTTC	TRBV4-1	TRBD1	-	TRBJ2-7
CASSLTGSRLYGYTF	TGTGCCAGCAGTTTAACAGGGAGTAGGCTTTATGGCTACACCTTC	TRBV6-5	-	many	TRBJ1-2
CASSSPTGAYNEQFF	TGTGCCAGCTCGTCCCCCACAGGAGCCTACAATGAGCAGTTCTTC	TRBV18	-	-	TRBJ2-1
CASSEFGTGGRETQYF	TGTGCCAGCAGTGAATTTGGGACAGGGGGCCGAGAGACCCAGTACTTC	TRBV6-1	TRBD1	many	TRBJ2-5
CAWRSPSGNTIYF	TGTGCCTGGCGGAGTCCCTCTGGAAACACCATATATTTT	TRBV12-3/TRBV12-4	-	many	TRBJ1-3
CAWSVSPGRGLYNEQFF	TGTGCCTGGAGCGTTAGTCCCGGGCGGGGGTTATACAATGAGCAGTTCTTC	TRBV30	TRBD2	-	TRBJ2-1
CSAKRGSGELFF	TGCAGTGCTAAACGGGGATCCGGGGAGCTGTTTTTT	TRBV20-1	-	many	TRBJ2-2
CASSDDRTNYGYTF	TGTGCCAGCAGTGACGACAGGACTAACTATGGCTACACCTTC	TRBV6-1	-	few	TRBJ1-2
CASKGLAGGSYNEQFF	TGTGCCAGCAAGGGACTAGCGGGAGGCTCCTACAATGAGCAGTTCTTC	TRBV2	TRBD2	many	TRBJ2-1
CATKLAGTQETQYF	TGTGCCACCAAATTGGCCGGGACCCAAGAGACCCAGTACTTC	TRBV28	-	-	TRBJ2-5
CSVELPNEQFF	TGCAGCGTTGAACTACCTAATGAGCAGTTCTTC	TRBV29-1	-	many	TRBJ2-1
CASSESYTNSGNTIYF	TGCGCCAGCAGTGAGTCGTACACGAACTCTGGAAACACCATATATTTT	TRBV10-2	-	many	TRBJ1-3
CASSYSKTSRDEQFF	TGTGCCAGCAGTTACTCGAAGACCAGCAGAGATGAGCAGTTCTTC	TRBV6-9	-	-	TRBJ2-1
CANWGWEQYF	TGCGCCAACTGGGGGTGGGAGCAGTACTTC	TRBV10-1	-	many	TRBJ2-7
CASSSGTSGSSGELFF	TGTGCCAGCAGTTCGGGGACTAGCGGGAGTTCCGGGGAGCTGTTTTTT	TRBV28	TRBD2	-	TRBJ2-2